This T cell receptor (beta chain) stems from a study of spatial heterogeneity in lung cancer. Study-level information: Strong correlation linked TCR transcript counts in tumor regions to a T cell module score derived from matched bulk RNA-seq. As counted in raw reads, each unique TCR and UMI combination appeared more than ten times on average. Notes on the study in general: The study found that expanded intratumoral alpha and beta TCR counts tracked tumor mutation counts. Approximate estimated coverage of tumor T cells amounted to 7% to 9% for alpha and about 13% for beta chains.

The count of this clonotype is one. Its target is not known. Germline lookup yields CDR1 KGHSH and CDR2 LQKENI. V gave up 6 bases and J gave up 5 bases; unmatched junction bases: 9. The CDR3 extends over 14 amino acids. Time point given: sample taken at primary tumor resection. Unsorted whole RNA of tumor, nontumor lung or frozen PBMC was sequenced. Via MiXCR, TCRdb re-called the 5' RACE reads, giving one row per CDR3 protein. The sample yields under 5,000 distinct CDR3 sequences, 30% to 45% seen once. The source material was lung tumor tissue, sampled at surgery. V gene TRBV18 combines with J gene TRBJ2-7; 8 positions match TRBD1. This receptor was obtained from a male donor with early-stage non-small cell lung cancer. CDR3 residues: CASSPGTGRDEQYF. DNA of the CDR3: TGTGCCAGCTCCCCCGGGACAGGTCGAGACGAGCAGTACTTC.